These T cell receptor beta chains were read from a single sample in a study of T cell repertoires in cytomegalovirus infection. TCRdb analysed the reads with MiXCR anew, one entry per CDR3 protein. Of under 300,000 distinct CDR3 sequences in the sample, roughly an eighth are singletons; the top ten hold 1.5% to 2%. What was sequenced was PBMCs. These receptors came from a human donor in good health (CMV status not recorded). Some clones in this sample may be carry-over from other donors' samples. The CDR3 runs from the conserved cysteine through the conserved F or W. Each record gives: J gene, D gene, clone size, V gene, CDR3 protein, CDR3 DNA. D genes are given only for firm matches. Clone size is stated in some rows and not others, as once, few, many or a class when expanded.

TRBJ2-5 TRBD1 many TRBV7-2 CASSLRRGQGAVSETQYF TGTGCCAGCAGCTTAAGGCGCGGACAGGGGGCGGTTTCAGAGACCCAGTACTTC
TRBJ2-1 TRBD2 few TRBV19 CASSIPSGSGNEQFF TGTGCCAGTAGTATTCCTAGCGGGAGTGGAAATGAGCAGTTCTTC
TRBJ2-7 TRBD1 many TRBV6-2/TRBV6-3 CASGRTGTSYEQYF TGTGCCAGCGGACGGACAGGTACTTCCTACGAGCAGTACTTC
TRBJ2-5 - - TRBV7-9 CASSFEEVGETQYF TGTGCCAGCAGCTTCGAAGAAGTAGGCGAGACCCAGTACTTC
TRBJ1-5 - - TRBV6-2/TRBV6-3 CASTGGGASQPQHF TGTGCCAGCACTGGAGGAGGGGCCAGTCAGCCCCAGCATTTT
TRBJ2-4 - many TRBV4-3 CASSQEAGGNGGKNIQYF TGCGCCAGCAGCCAAGAAGCAGGGGGGAATGGGGGCAAAAACATTCAGTACTTC
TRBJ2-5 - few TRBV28 CASSFQTGNQETQYF TGTGCCAGCAGTTTCCAAACAGGGAACCAAGAGACCCAGTACTTC
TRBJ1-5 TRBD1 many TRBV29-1 CSVMTGTGNQPQHF TGCAGCGTGATGACCGGGACAGGCAATCAGCCCCAGCATTTT
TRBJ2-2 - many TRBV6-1 CASSEAGGEGTGELFF TGTGCCAGCAGTGAAGCGGGGGGCGAGGGCACCGGGGAGCTGTTTTTT
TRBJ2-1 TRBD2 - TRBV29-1 CSVGTSTYNEQFF TGCAGCGTCGGGACTAGCACCTACAATGAGCAGTTCTTC
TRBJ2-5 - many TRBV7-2 CASSFVLRETQYF TGTGCCAGCAGCTTCGTCCTCAGGGAGACCCAGTACTTC
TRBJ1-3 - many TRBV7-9 CASSPVEWQAFSSGNTIYF TGTGCCAGCAGCCCAGTTGAGTGGCAGGCCTTTTCCTCTGGAAACACCATATATTTT
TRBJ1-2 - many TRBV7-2 CASSLVGRAEGYTF TGTGCCAGCAGCTTAGTAGGCCGTGCCGAGGGCTACACCTTC
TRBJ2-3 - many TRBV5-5 CASSLTAPDTQYF TGTGCCAGCAGCTTGACAGCGCCAGATACGCAGTATTTT
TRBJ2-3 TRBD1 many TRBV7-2 CASSTGQGARADTQYF TGTGCCAGCAGCACAGGACAGGGGGCTAGGGCAGATACGCAGTATTTT
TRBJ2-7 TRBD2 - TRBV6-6 CATQPGGPSYEQYF TGTGCCACGCAGCCGGGAGGGCCGTCCTACGAGCAGTACTTC
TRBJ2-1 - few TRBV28 CASRSNQEQFF TGTGCCAGCAGATCTAACCAGGAGCAGTTCTTC
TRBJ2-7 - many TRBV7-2 CASSLPGGYYEQYF TGTGCCAGCAGCCTCCCGGGTGGGTACTACGAGCAGTACTTC
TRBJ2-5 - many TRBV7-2 CASSLGGFSETQYF TGTGCCAGCAGCTTAGGGGGGTTCTCAGAGACCCAGTACTTC
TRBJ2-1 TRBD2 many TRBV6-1 CASTLWVAGDNEQFF TGTGCCAGCACCCTGTGGGTAGCGGGAGATAATGAGCAGTTCTTC
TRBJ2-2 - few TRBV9 CASSVDLTGELFF TGTGCCAGCAGCGTAGACTTAACCGGGGAGCTGTTTTTT
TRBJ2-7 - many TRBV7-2 CASSPDISYEQYF TGTGCCAGCAGCCCGGACATCTCCTACGAGCAGTACTTC
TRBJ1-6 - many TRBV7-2 CASSFGRNSPLHF TGTGCCAGCAGCTTTGGACGGAATTCACCCCTCCACTTT
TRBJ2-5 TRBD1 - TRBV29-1 CSVGGVRGETQYF TGCAGCGTTGGAGGGGTCAGGGGGGAGACCCAGTACTTC
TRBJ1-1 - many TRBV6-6 CASTLLGTEAFF TGTGCCAGCACCCTACTCGGGACTGAAGCTTTCTTT
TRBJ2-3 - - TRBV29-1 CSAAADSTDTQYF TGCAGCGCCGCGGCGGACAGCACAGATACGCAGTATTTT
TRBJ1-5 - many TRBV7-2 CASSLERARDQPQHF TGTGCCAGCAGCTTAGAAAGGGCCCGGGATCAGCCCCAGCATTTT
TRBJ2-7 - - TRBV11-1 CASSLGSAPSYEQYF TGTGCCAGCAGCTTAGGGTCGGCCCCCTCCTACGAGCAGTACTTC
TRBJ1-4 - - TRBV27 CASSFLSNEKLFF TGTGCCAGCAGTTTCCTCTCTAATGAAAAACTGTTTTTT
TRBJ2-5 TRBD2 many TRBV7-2 CASTSGGTVKTQYF TGTGCCAGCACGAGCGGGGGGACAGTGAAGACCCAGTACTTC
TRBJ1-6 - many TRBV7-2 CASSRRGGGSYNSPLHF TGTGCCAGCAGCCGAAGGGGGGGAGGGTCCTATAATTCACCCCTCCACTTT
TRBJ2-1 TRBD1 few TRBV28 CASSLIGTGAGSYNEQFF TGTGCCAGCAGTTTAATAGGGACAGGGGCGGGCTCCTACAATGAGCAGTTCTTC
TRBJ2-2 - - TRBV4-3 CASSLRGVNTGELFF TGCGCCAGCAGCCTCAGAGGGGTGAACACCGGGGAGCTGTTTTTT
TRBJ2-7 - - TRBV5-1 CASGQQSSYEQYF TGCGCCAGCGGACAGCAAAGTTCCTACGAGCAGTACTTC
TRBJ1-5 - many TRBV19 CASSMSLDQPQHF TGTGCCAGTAGTATGTCCCTCGATCAGCCCCAGCATTTT
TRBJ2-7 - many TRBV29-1 CSVEPYRDSYEQYF TGCAGCGTTGAACCCTATAGAGACTCCTACGAGCAGTACTTC
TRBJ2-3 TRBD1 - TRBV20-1 CSASRTGATLDTQYF TGCAGTGCTAGCCGGACAGGGGCTACCTTGGATACGCAGTATTTT
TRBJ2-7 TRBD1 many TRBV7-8 CASSHRDSVTYEQYF TGTGCCAGCAGCCACAGGGACAGTGTTACTTACGAGCAGTACTTC
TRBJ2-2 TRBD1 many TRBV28 CATQGANTGELFF TGTGCCACCCAGGGGGCGAACACCGGGGAGCTGTTTTTT
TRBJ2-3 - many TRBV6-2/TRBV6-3 CASSYSSGDTQYF TGTGCCAGCAGTTACTCTAGTGGAGATACGCAGTATTTT
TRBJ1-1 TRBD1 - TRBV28 CASIWTGGPEAFF TGTGCCAGCATTTGGACAGGTGGGCCTGAAGCTTTCTTT
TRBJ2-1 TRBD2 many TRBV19 CASSITSGNPSFSYNEQFF TGTGCCAGTAGTATTACTAGCGGGAATCCGTCATTCTCCTACAATGAGCAGTTCTTC
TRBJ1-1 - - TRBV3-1 CASSQEGLNTEAFF TGTGCCAGCAGCCAAGAAGGTTTGAACACTGAAGCTTTCTTT
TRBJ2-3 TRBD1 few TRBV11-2 CASSSAGQGVDTQYF TGTGCCAGCAGCTCAGCGGGACAGGGGGTTGATACGCAGTATTTT
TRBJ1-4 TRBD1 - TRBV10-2 CASSNPRGVRNEKLFF TGCGCCAGCAGTAACCCCAGGGGGGTTAGAAATGAAAAACTGTTTTTT
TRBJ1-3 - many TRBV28 CASSLLGGKGNTIYF TGTGCCAGCAGCCTCCTAGGGGGAAAAGGAAACACCATATATTTT
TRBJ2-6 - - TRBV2 CASTRGSGANVLTF TGTGCCAGCACGCGGGGCTCTGGGGCCAACGTCCTGACTTTC
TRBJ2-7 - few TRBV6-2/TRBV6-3 CASTMRDNLYEQYF TGTGCCAGCACTATGAGGGACAATCTCTACGAGCAGTACTTC